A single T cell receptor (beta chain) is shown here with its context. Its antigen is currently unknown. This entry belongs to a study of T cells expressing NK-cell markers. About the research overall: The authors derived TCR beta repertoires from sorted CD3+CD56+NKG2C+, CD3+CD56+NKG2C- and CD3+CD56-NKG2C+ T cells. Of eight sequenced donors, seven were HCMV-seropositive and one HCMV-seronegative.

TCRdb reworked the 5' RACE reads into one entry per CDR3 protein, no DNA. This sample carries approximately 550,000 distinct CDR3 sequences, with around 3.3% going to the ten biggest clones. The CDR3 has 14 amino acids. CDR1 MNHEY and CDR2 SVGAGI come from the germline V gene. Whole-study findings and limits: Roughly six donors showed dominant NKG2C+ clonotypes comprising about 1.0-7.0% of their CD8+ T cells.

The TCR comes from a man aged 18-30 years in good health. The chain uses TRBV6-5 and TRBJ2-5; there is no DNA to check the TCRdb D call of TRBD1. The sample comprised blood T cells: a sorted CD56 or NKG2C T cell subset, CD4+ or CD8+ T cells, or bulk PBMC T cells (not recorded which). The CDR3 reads CASSYMGQKETQYF.